This is a list of T cell receptor beta chains from one sample in a study of cytomegalovirus exposure and HLA in healthy donors. Generated by immunoSEQ multiplex PCR, the TCRdb table keeps only in-frame clones and is missing some. This sample has under 200,000 clones, with roughly 85% found just once. Sample: PBMCs. These receptors came from a woman aged 40-49 years in good health and CMV-seronegative. The CDR3 runs from the conserved cysteine through the conserved F or W. A D gene is named only where the DNA matches it firmly. Size tells how often a clone was seen (once, few, many) or the class of an expanded clone, and some rows leave it out.

J,V,size,D,CDR3,DNA
TRBJ1-1,TRBV29-1,few,.,CSVEDSGGATEAFF,TGCAGCGTTGAAGATTCCGGGGGGGCCACTGAAGCTTTCTTT
TRBJ2-7,TRBV10-2,.,TRBD2,CASSLAGAGEQYF,TGCGCCAGCTCCCTAGCGGGGGCTGGGGAGCAGTACTTC
TRBJ1-5,TRBV15,once,TRBD1,CATSRDRQGYQPQHF,TGTGCCACCAGCAGAGATCGACAGGGTTATCAGCCCCAGCATTTT
TRBJ1-1,TRBV6-1,few,.,CASSGMNTEAFF,TGTGCCAGTTCAGGGATGAACACTGAAGCTTTCTTT
TRBJ2-7,TRBV27,.,.,CASSLTGIYEQYF,TGTGCCAGCAGTTTAACAGGGATCTACGAGCAGTACTTC
TRBJ2-3,TRBV7-9,once,TRBD2,CASRRTSGWDTQYF,TGTGCCAGCAGGAGGACTAGCGGTTGGGATACGCAGTATTTT
TRBJ1-1,TRBV5-1,.,.,CASSLGVEAFF,TGCGCCAGCAGCTTGGGAGTTGAAGCTTTCTTT
TRBJ1-5,TRBV5-1,.,.,CARRCILRSNQPQHF,TGCGCCAGACGCTGTATTCTGCGGAGCAATCAGCCCCAGCATTTT
TRBJ1-6,TRBV30,.,.,CAWSVYRGKGGSPLHF,TGTGCCTGGAGTGTATATAGGGGAAAGGGAGGTTCACCCCTCCACTTT
TRBJ1-6,TRBV5-1,once,TRBD1,CASSGVGGQGGSPLHF,TGCGCCAGCAGCGGCGTTGGCGGACAGGGCGGTTCACCCCTCCACTTT
TRBJ1-1,TRBV18,.,TRBD1,CASSPQQLQGMNTEAFF,TGTGCCAGCTCACCACAACAATTACAGGGGATGAACACTGAAGCTTTCTTT
TRBJ2-2,TRBV7-8,once,TRBD2,CASSWRKGAGGDTGELFF,TGTGCCAGCAGTTGGAGAAAAGGGGCGGGAGGGGACACCGGGGAGCTGTTTTTT
TRBJ2-5,TRBV9,.,.,CASSVTGTSYQETQYF,TGTGCCAGCAGCGTAACAGGGACGTCGTACCAAGAGACCCAGTACTTC
TRBJ1-2,TRBV10-1,.,.,CASSECLGANYGYTF,TGCGCCAGCAGTGAGTGTCTGGGGGCCAACTATGGCTACACCTTC
TRBJ1-1,TRBV7-2,.,.,CASSLTGRAFF,TGTGCCAGCAGCTTAACGGGGAGAGCTTTCTTT
TRBJ2-3,TRBV27,.,.,CASSYNRETDTQYF,TGTGCCAGCAGTTATAACCGGGAAACAGATACGCAGTATTTT
TRBJ2-7,TRBV5-1,.,.,CASSLVTDSYEQYF,TGCGCCAGCAGCTTGGTGACAGACTCCTACGAGCAGTACTTC
TRBJ1-2,TRBV5-1,once,TRBD1,CASSLGGQGADGYTF,TGCGCCAGCAGCTTGGGGGGACAGGGGGCTGATGGCTACACCTTC
TRBJ1-1,TRBV6-6,few,.,CASSASDLNTEAFF,TGTGCCAGCAGTGCCTCAGATTTGAACACTGAAGCTTTCTTT
TRBJ1-2,TRBV10-3,.,TRBD1,CAISEPGQGYYGYTF,TGTGCCATCAGTGAGCCGGGACAGGGCTACTATGGCTACACCTTC
TRBJ2-1,TRBV5-4,.,TRBD2,CASSLREGRPYNEQFF,TGTGCCAGCAGCTTACGGGAGGGCCGTCCCTACAATGAGCAGTTCTTC
TRBJ1-3,TRBV7-9,.,.,CASSLQGISGNTIYF,TGTGCCAGCAGCTTACAGGGGATCTCTGGAAACACCATATATTTT
TRBJ2-2,TRBV6-5,few,.,CASRFAGADTGELFF,TGTGCCAGCAGGTTTGCAGGGGCGGACACCGGGGAGCTGTTTTTT
TRBJ2-7,TRBV27,.,TRBD2,CASSPRTSGGPEQYF,TGTGCCAGCAGTCCCAGGACTAGCGGGGGACCCGAGCAGTACTTC
TRBJ1-2,TRBV6-1,.,.,CASRNDSWSYGYTF,TGTGCCAGCAGGAACGACTCTTGGTCCTATGGCTACACCTTC
TRBJ1-1,TRBV6-5,.,.,CASSYSLTGRAEAFF,TGTGCCAGCAGTTACTCTTTAACCGGCCGGGCTGAAGCTTTCTTT
TRBJ1-2,TRBV5-6,.,TRBD1,CASSLAPGQGAANYGYTF,TGTGCCAGCAGCTTAGCACCGGGACAGGGGGCCGCTAACTATGGCTACACCTTC
TRBJ2-5,TRBV29-1,.,.,CSVHFPGSEETQYF,TGCAGCGTCCACTTCCCCGGGTCGGAGGAGACCCAGTACTTC
TRBJ2-5,TRBV2,.,.,CASSGPRAPQYF,TGTGCCAGCAGTGGCCCCAGGGCTCCCCAGTACTTC
TRBJ2-7,TRBV4-1,.,.,CASSQAYGGIYEQYF,TGCGCCAGCAGCCAAGCATATGGCGGGATATATGAGCAGTACTTC
TRBJ2-1,TRBV2,.,.,CASSGTGFGEQFF,TGTGCCAGCAGCGGTACAGGGTTCGGGGAGCAGTTCTTC
TRBJ2-3,TRBV5-1,.,.,CASMMGSQDTQYF,TGCGCCAGCATGATGGGGAGCCAAGATACGCAGTATTTT
TRBJ1-5,TRBV12-5,.,TRBD1,CASGGTGPNQPQHF,TGTGCTAGTGGGGGGACAGGCCCCAATCAGCCCCAGCATTTT
TRBJ1-2,TRBV10-3,.,.,CAISEGGGSYGYTF,TGTGCCATCAGTGAGGGTGGGGGCAGCTATGGCTACACCTTC
TRBJ1-1,TRBV29-1,.,.,CSVGGGRNTEAFF,TGCAGCGTTGGGGGGGGGCGGAACACTGAAGCTTTCTTT
TRBJ1-4,TRBV27,.,.,CASSLSGGGYRVATNEKLFF,TGTGCCAGCAGTTTATCGGGGGGAGGGTACCGGGTCGCAACTAATGAAAAACTGTTTTTT
TRBJ1-1,TRBV5-6,once,.,CASSLGFTRNTEAFF,TGTGCCAGCAGCTTGGGATTCACTCGGAACACTGAAGCTTTCTTT
TRBJ1-2,TRBV9,.,.,CASSELRGADGYTF,TGTGCCAGCAGCGAGCTACGGGGAGCGGATGGCTACACCTTC
TRBJ2-3,TRBV29-1,.,.,CSAQGSTDTQYF,TGCAGCGCACAGGGAAGCACAGATACGCAGTATTTT
TRBJ2-3,TRBV11-2,.,.,CASSLSSLVDTQYF,TGTGCCAGCAGCTTAAGTTCGTTAGTAGATACGCAGTATTTT
TRBJ1-1,TRBV4-1,.,.,CASSQVAGTEAFF,TGCGCCAGCAGCCAAGTAGCGGGGACTGAAGCTTTCTTT
TRBJ2-5,TRBV11-2,.,.,CASSLLTVRGSETQYF,TGTGCCAGCAGCTTATTAACCGTCCGGGGGTCAGAGACCCAGTACTTC
TRBJ1-2,TRBV4-1,few,TRBD1,CASRDRGYQGYTF,TGCGCCAGCAGGGACAGGGGTTATCAAGGCTACACCTTC
TRBJ1-1,TRBV10-2,few,.,CASELKGGTEAFF,TGCGCCAGCGAGTTAAAGGGAGGCACTGAAGCTTTCTTT
TRBJ1-2,TRBV10-2,.,TRBD1,CASSLGRGPEGYTF,TGCGCCAGCAGTCTGGGCAGGGGGCCGGAAGGCTACACCTTC
TRBJ1-1,TRBV9,.,.,CASSQGNTEAFF,TGTGCCAGCTCTCAGGGTAACACTGAAGCTTTCTTT
TRBJ2-2,TRBV19,.,TRBD1,CASSIDTGVRTGELFF,TGTGCCAGTAGTATAGACACAGGGGTTAGGACCGGGGAGCTGTTTTTT
TRBJ1-1,TRBV18,few,.,CASSPTPAGAEAFF,TGTGCCAGCTCACCAACTCCGGCCGGGGCTGAAGCTTTCTTT
TRBJ2-3,TRBV6-1,.,TRBD2,CASSRTSGSTDTQYF,TGTGCCAGCAGTCGGACTAGCGGGAGTACAGATACGCAGTATTTT
TRBJ1-1,TRBV7-6,.,TRBD1,CASSLESGGNTEAFF,TGTGCCAGCAGCTTAGAGTCAGGGGGTAACACTGAAGCTTTCTTT
TRBJ2-5,TRBV19,.,.,CASSIGRGGETQYF,TGTGCCAGTAGTATAGGCAGGGGTGGAGAGACCCAGTACTTC
TRBJ1-1,TRBV7-3,few,.,CASSPNAGFTEAFF,TGTGCCAGCAGCCCGAACGCAGGTTTCACTGAAGCTTTCTTT
TRBJ2-7,TRBV28,.,TRBD2,CATSLGGVRSYEQYF,TGTGCCACCTCCCTGGGGGGGGTTCGATCCTACGAGCAGTACTTC
TRBJ1-2,TRBV7-8,once,.,CASSSGLGTNYGYTF,TGTGCCAGCAGCTCAGGACTTGGGACTAACTATGGCTACACCTTC